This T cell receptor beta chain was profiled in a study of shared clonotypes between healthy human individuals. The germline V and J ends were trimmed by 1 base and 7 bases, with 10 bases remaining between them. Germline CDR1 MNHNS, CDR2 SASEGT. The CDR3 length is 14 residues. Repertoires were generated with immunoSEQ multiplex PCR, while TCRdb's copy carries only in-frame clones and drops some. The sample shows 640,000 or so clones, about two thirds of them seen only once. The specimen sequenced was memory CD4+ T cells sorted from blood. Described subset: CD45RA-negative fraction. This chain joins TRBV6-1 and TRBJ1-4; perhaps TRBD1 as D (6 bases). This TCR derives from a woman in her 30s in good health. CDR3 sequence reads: CASSEEVRGEKLFF. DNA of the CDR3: TGTGCCAGCAGTGAAGAAGTCAGGGGTGAAAAACTGTTTTTT.